These T cell receptor beta chains were read from a single sample in a study of T-cell reconstitution after alpha-beta-depleted transplantation in children. TCRdb redid the calling of the PCR reads with MiXCR, one entry per CDR3 protein. The sample consists of 700,000 or so distinct CDR3 sequences, roughly 13% of them appearing once. This specimen consisted of PBMCs, obtained before TCRalphabeta/CD19-depleted stem cell transplant. The origin of the receptors is a girl aged 2-15 years with congenital amegakaryocytic thrombocytopenia, due to receive a stem cell transplant. CDR3s include the opening cysteine and the closing phenylalanine or tryptophan. D genes are given only for firm matches. Clone size is not always given. Where it is, it says once, few, many or a class for expanded clones.

15 TRBJ2-3 TRBV12-3/TRBV12-4 TRBD2 few CASSLLSGSMDTQYF TGTGCCAGCAGTTTGCTTAGCGGGAGTATGGATACGCAGTATTTT
17 TRBJ2-1 TRBV20-1 . few CCAQDYPGSGDYNEQFF TGCTGTGCTCAGGACTACCCGGGGAGTGGGGACTACAATGAGCAGTTCTTC
16 TRBJ1-3 TRBV5-1 . many CASSLERPTTGNTIYF TGCGCCAGCAGCTTGGAGCGGCCGACCACTGGAAACACCATATATTTT
11 TRBJ2-1 TRBV20-1 . . CSASFRSVKFF TGCAGTGCTAGTTTTAGGTCCGTGAAGTTCTTC
17 TRBJ2-3 TRBV4-1 TRBD2 . CASSHSRLAGGTDTQYF TGCGCCAGCAGCCACTCGCGACTAGCGGGAGGCACAGATACGCAGTATTTT
15 TRBJ2-5 TRBV5-1 TRBD1 . CASSLRQGDQETQYF TGCGCCAGCAGCTTGCGACAGGGGGACCAAGAGACCCAGTACTTC
14 TRBJ2-3 TRBV7-2 . few CASSSLTTADTQYF TGTGCCAGCAGCTCGCTTACGACAGCAGATACGCAGTATTTT
15 TRBJ1-1 TRBV28 . few CASSLGRGGNTEAFF TGTGCCAGCAGTTTAGGGAGGGGGGGGAACACTGAAGCTTTCTTT
15 TRBJ2-3 TRBV24-1 TRBD1 many CATSDLGQGTDTQYF TGTGCCACCAGTGATTTGGGACAGGGCACAGATACGCAGTATTTT
15 TRBJ2-3 TRBV9 TRBD2 many CASSVLAGNTDTQYF TGTGCCAGCAGCGTCTTAGCGGGGAACACAGATACGCAGTATTTT
16 TRBJ1-3 TRBV12-3/TRBV12-4 . many CASRGGGRGEGNTIYF TGTGCCAGCAGGGGTGGCGGAAGAGGAGAAGGAAACACCATATATTTT
15 TRBJ2-7 TRBV5-5 . few CASSSIVVQGYEQYF TGTGCCAGCAGCTCGATCGTGGTGCAGGGCTACGAGCAGTACTTC
15 TRBJ2-1 TRBV20-1 TRBD2 . CSASSTTSAGNEQFF TGCAGTGCTAGTTCGACTACTAGCGCGGGGAATGAGCAGTTCTTC
16 TRBJ2-3 TRBV5-1 . once CASSPWRDGDTDTQYF TGCGCCAGCAGCCCATGGAGGGATGGAGATACAGATACGCAGTATTTT
14 TRBJ2-3 TRBV15 TRBD1 . CATKNRGRLDTQYF TGTGCCACCAAGAACAGGGGGCGCTTAGATACGCAGTATTTT
16 TRBJ2-1 TRBV7-8 . many CASRSPAASEHNEQFF TGTGCCAGCAGGTCCCCGGCGGCTAGCGAGCACAATGAGCAGTTCTTC